This T cell receptor beta chain emerged from a study of human T cells and chemical hapten exposure. TCRdb fed the RACE reads into MiXCR, producing one record per CDR3 protein. The data hold tens of thousands of distinct CDR3 sequences, with roughly 9% observed a single time. The V and J ends lost 3 bases and 6 bases respectively, with 21 bases between them. This CDR3 comprises 16 residues. Noted time point: pre-sensitization, week 0. Treatment denoted: therapeutic diphenylcyclopropenone sensitization with weekly scalp DPC. It was unfractionated whole blood from which total RNA was extracted. This TCR was sampled from a woman in her 30s with alopecia areata. Some clones in this sample may be carry-over from other donors' samples. Sequences were derived from whole blood, sampled in connection with sensitization to the hapten diphenylcyclopropenone (DPC). This chain uses TRBV12-3 or TRBV12-4 with TRBJ2-7, with TRBD1 as a possible D gene (5 bases). The DNA of the CDR3 is TGTGCCAGCAGTTTCGATTCAGGGTCAAGGGTAGGCGAGCAGTACTTC. Protein: CASSFDSGSRVGEQYF.